The 28 T cell receptor beta chains reported below all come from one sample, sequenced in a study of cytomegalovirus exposure and HLA in healthy donors. Researchers ran the PCR with 60 Vbeta and 13 Jbeta primers. Repertoires were generated with immunoSEQ multiplex PCR, while TCRdb's copy carries only in-frame clones and drops some. This sample has about 180,000 clones, with around 80% found just once. Sequencing was carried out using PBMCs. The receptors were gathered from a woman between 25 and 40 years old in good health and CMV-seronegative.

This clone was observed a few times. The V gene is TRBV7-3, the J gene TRBJ2-2; D not resolved. The V gene's germline CDR1 is SGHTA and CDR2 FQGTGA. V lost 2 bases and J lost 5, with 6 bases in between. The CDR3 has 13 residues. CDR3 sequence (DNA): TGTGCCAGCAGCTTACTAGTGACCGGGGAGCTGTTTTTT. It encodes CASSLLVTGELFF. The full variable domain, rest sourced from reference TRBV7-3 and TRBJ2-2, is GAGVSQTPSNKVTEKGKYVELRCDPISGHTALYWYRQSLGQGPEFLIYFQGTGAADDSGLPNDRFFAVRPEGSVSTLKIQRTERGDSAVYLCASSLLVTGELFFGEGSRLTVL.

A single count supports this clone. The rearrangement uses TRBV4-3 and TRBJ2-1; D is possibly TRBD2 (5 bases). This CDR3 is built from 16 residues. V was cut by 0 bases and J by 4 bases, with 13 bases left in between. CDR1 is LGHNA and CDR2 is YSLEER in the germline V gene. The CDR3 loop reads CASSQDLSGPYNEQFF. CDR3 in DNA: TGCGCCAGCAGCCAAGATCTAAGCGGTCCTTACAATGAGCAGTTCTTC.

This clone was seen just once. The gene calls are TRBV7-3 and TRBJ2-3; 7 bases map to TRBD2. The CDR3 is 15 amino acids. V trimming: 5 bases; J trimming: 4 bases; junction bases outside the gene matches: 9. The V gene's germline CDR1 is SGHTA and CDR2 FQGTGA. CDR3 coding DNA: TGTGCCAGCAGCCCTCAGGGAGGGGCAGCAGATACGCAGTATTTT. As protein: CASSPQGGAADTQYF.

This clone was found once. DNA of the CDR3: TGTGCCACCGTCGGACAGGGGGGCACTGAAGCTTTCTTT. Its translation is CATVGQGGTEAFF. The rearrangement links TRBV7-8 to TRBJ1-1, with 10 bases lining up with TRBD1. Germline trimming cut 10 bases from V and 4 bases from J; bases unmatched to any gene: 6. Germline V gives CDR1 SGHVS, CDR2 FQNEAQ. The CDR3 covers 13 residues.

The rearrangement links TRBV29-1 to TRBJ1-2; D gene unclear. CDR1 is SQVTM, CDR2 ANQGSEA, per germline. The CDR3 length is 15 residues. Between the trimmed V and J ends, which lost 0 bases and 2 bases, there was a span of 13 bases. The CDR3 loop reads CSVEDVPTGNYGYTF. CDR3 DNA: TGCAGCGTTGAAGATGTTCCTACGGGGAACTATGGCTACACCTTC.

J is TRBJ2-5 and V is TRBV12-5, with a possible D match to TRBD1 (6 bases). The CDR3 runs 17 residues. From germline, CDR1 is LGHNT and CDR2 FRNRAP. Trimming left V 0 bases short and J 2 bases short, with 16 bases between. CDR3 in amino acids: CASGLVSTGILQETQYF. CDR3 nucleotides: TGTGCTAGTGGTTTGGTATCCACAGGGATCCTTCAAGAGACCCAGTACTTC.

CDR3 residues: CASSENSRIYEQYF. The CDR3 coding sequence is TGCGCCAGCAGTGAGAATTCCAGAATCTACGAGCAGTACTTC. The rearrangement uses TRBV10-1 and TRBJ2-7; no reliable D call. This CDR3 contains 14 residues. Germline CDR1 reads WNHNN; CDR2 reads SYGVQD (reference sequence). The V end was cut by 2 bases, the J end by 3 bases, with 11 bases between.

The chain carries TRBV2 and TRBJ2-2; 9 bases fit TRBD1. Germline V CDR1 and CDR2: SNHLY, FYNNEI. CDR3 length: 15 residues. V trimming: 6 bases; J trimming: 7 bases; junction bases outside the gene matches: 9. The CDR3 spells CASRIQGASHGELFF. Here the CDR3 DNA reads TGTGCCAGCAGAATACAGGGGGCAAGTCACGGGGAGCTGTTTTTT.

This clone was seen just once. This chain uses TRBV7-8 with TRBJ1-1; the D gene is possibly TRBD1 (6 bases). This CDR3 has 15 residues. The V end lost 1 base, the J end lost 5 bases, and 14 bases lay between the germline ends. Germline CDR1 reads SGHVS; CDR2 reads FQNEAQ. The CDR3, as DNA: TGTGCCAGCAGCTTAGAGGGGGGGGTTAGGACTGAAGCTTTCTTT. Protein product: CASSLEGGVRTEAFF. Filled out from reference TRBV7-8 and TRBJ1-1, the complete variable domain reads GAGVSQSPRYKVAKRGQDVALRCDPISGHVSLFWYQQALGQGPEFLTYFQNEAQLDKSGLPSDRFFAERPEGSVSTLKIQRTQQEDSAVYLCASSLEGGVRTEAFFGQGTRLTVV.

The chain recombines TRBV29-1 with TRBJ1-1, with D unclear. The CDR3 covers 13 residues. In germline, CDR1 is SQVTM, CDR2 ANQGSEA. Trimming left V 1 base short and J 4 bases short, with 10 bases between. The DNA of the CDR3 is TGCAGCGTTGAAGTAGGAGCGAGCACTGAAGCTTTCTTT. This translates into CSVEVGASTEAFF.

The rearrangement joins TRBV5-5 to TRBJ1-6, with unresolved D. CDR1 is SGHKS and CDR2 is YYEKEE in the germline V gene (reference sequence). This CDR3 has 15 residues. V lost 1 base and J lost 8, with 13 bases in between. CDR3 in DNA: TGTGCCAGCAGCTTGATGGTACTGAACTATTCACCCCTCCACTTT. It specifies CASSLMVLNYSPLHF.

Concerning this clone: Germline and junction disagree at one end, which may indicate a read error. The chain uses TRBV6-5 and TRBJ2-3, with 8 positions matching TRBD2. This CDR3 region has 14 residues. The germline V gene has CDR1 MNHEY and CDR2 SVGAGI. The CDR3: CAGSYGGGPDTQYF. CDR3 in DNA: TGTGCCGGCAGTTACGGCGGGGGGCCAGATACGCAGTATTTT.

The rearrangement links TRBV30 to TRBJ1-5; D is perhaps TRBD1 (6 bases). The CDR3 contains 14 residues. CDR1 is GTSNPN, CDR2 SVGIG, per germline (reference sequence). Deletions cut 2 bases from V and 7 bases from J, with 15 bases between. CDR3 DNA sequence: TGTGCCTGGAGTTCCTATGCAGGGGCACAGCCCCAGCATTTT. Translating it yields CAWSSYAGAQPQHF.

With respect to this clone: Other DNA sequences in the sample encode the same CDR3. The V gene is TRBV5-1, the J gene TRBJ1-2; TRBD1 matches 9 bases. Germline V gene data show CDR1 as SGHRS and CDR2 as YFSETQ. The CDR3 consists of 13 residues. The ends lost 7 bases at V and 3 bases at J; junction bases unmatched: 4. The CDR3 region has the DNA TGCGCCAGCTCGAGGACAGGGGACTATGGCTACACCTTC. This codes for CASSRTGDYGYTF.

This clone was recorded a few times. The CDR3 loop is CASSIFRGSYEQYF. Here the CDR3 DNA reads TGCGCCAGCAGCATATTCAGGGGTTCCTACGAGCAGTACTTC. This sequence joins TRBV5-1 and TRBJ2-7; tentative D call: TRBD1 (6 bases). This CDR3 is built from 14 residues. The V and J ends lost 4 bases and 1 base respectively, with 12 bases between them. Germline V lookup: CDR1 SGHRS, CDR2 YFSETQ.

The rearrangement joins TRBV5-8 to TRBJ2-5, with unresolved D. V was cut by 4 bases and J by 4 bases, with 11 bases left in between. This CDR3 contains 13 residues. Germline CDR1 reads SGHTS; CDR2 reads YDEGEE. CDR3 protein: CASSRRVGETQYF. CDR3 coding DNA: TGTGCCAGCAGCCGCCGGGTTGGAGAGACCCAGTACTTC.

With respect to this clone: At the DNA level, this CDR3 is encoded by other sequences in the same sample as well. The chain employs TRBV4-1 and TRBJ1-5; D not resolved. The CDR3 totals 13 residues. The germline V gene has CDR1 MGHRA and CDR2 YSYEKL. V dropped 3 bases and J dropped 5 bases, with 8 bases sitting between them. The CDR3 reads CASSQGRDQPQHF. The DNA for the CDR3 is TGCGCCAGCAGCCAGGGGAGGGATCAGCCCCAGCATTTT.

For the CDR3, the DNA is TGTGCCAGCAGCTTAGAGGAGGGGACAGGGACCTACGAGCAGTACTTC. As protein: CASSLEEGTGTYEQYF. J is TRBJ2-7 and V is TRBV7-6; 9 nucleotides match TRBD1. The CDR3 loop spans 16 amino acids. The J segment lost 2 bases and the V segment lost 1 base, leaving 6 bases of the junction unmatched. Germline V CDR1 and CDR2: SGHVS, FNYEAQ.

The V and J genes are TRBV7-2 and TRBJ1-4; the D is unclear. Germline CDR1 SGHTA, CDR2 FQGNSA. V lost 2 bases and J lost 7, with 14 bases in between. CDR3 size: 15 residues. The CDR3 coding sequence is TGTGCCAGCAGCTTAAGCGGGGTAGCGGGTGAAAAACTGTTTTTT. Translated, it gives CASSLSGVAGEKLFF. The full variable domain, rest sourced from reference TRBV7-2 and TRBJ1-4, is GAGVSQSPSNKVTEKGKDVELRCDPISGHTALYWYRQSLGQGLEFLIYFQGNSAPDKSGLPSDRFSAERTGGSVSTLTIQRTQQEDSAVYLCASSLSGVAGEKLFFGSGTQLSVL.

The V and J genes are TRBV12-5 and TRBJ2-7, with a tentative D call TRBD2 (6 bases). Germline V CDR1 and CDR2: LGHNT, FRNRAP. The V end lost 0 bases, the J end lost 10 bases, and 10 bases lay between the germline ends. The CDR3 sequence is 12 residues long. CDR3 amino acids: CASGLVPGLQYF. In DNA form, the CDR3 reads TGTGCTAGTGGTTTGGTACCGGGACTCCAGTACTTC.

V usage is TRBV5-1 and J usage is TRBJ1-2, with a tentative D call TRBD1 (5 bases). V lost 8 bases and J lost 5, with 13 bases in between. Germline CDR1 is SGHRS and CDR2 is YFSETQ. This CDR3 comprises 12 residues. Written as DNA, the CDR3 is TGCGCCAGTAAACAGGAAGGATATGGCTACACCTTC. This codes for CASKQEGYGYTF. Together with reference TRBV5-1 and TRBJ1-2, the CDR3 gives the full variable domain: KAGVTQTPRYLIKTRGQQVTLSCSPISGHRSVSWYQQTPGQGLQFLFEYFSETQRNKGNFPGRFSGRQFSNSRSEMNVSTLELGDSALYLCASKQEGYGYTFGSGTRLTVV.

The chain uses TRBV30 and TRBJ1-2; D gene unclear. The germline gives CDR1 GTSNPN, CDR2 SVGIG (reference sequence). The CDR3 is made up of 10 amino acids. The germline V and J ends were trimmed by 1 base and 7 bases, with 4 bases remaining between them. The CDR3 sequence is CAWSAVGYTF. Written as DNA, the CDR3 is TGTGCCTGGAGTGCAGTTGGCTACACCTTC. Drawing the rest from reference TRBV30 and TRBJ1-2, the complete variable domain is SQTIHQWPATLVQPVGSPLSLECTVEGTSNPNLYWYRQAAGRGLQLLFYSVGIGQISSEVPQNLSASRPQDRQFILSSKKLLLSDSGFYLCAWSAVGYTFGSGTRLTVV.

This clone was counted only a few times. This chain connects TRBV4-3 to TRBJ2-5, with 8 bases matching TRBD2. The CDR3 spans 17 residues. Germline CDR1 and CDR2: LGHNA and YSLEER. V shed 2 bases, J shed 2 bases, and the junction held 10 bases outside the gene matches. Here the CDR3 DNA reads TGCGCCAGCAGCCAATTTTATAGCGGGGATTTTCAAGAGACCCAGTACTTC. Its translation: CASSQFYSGDFQETQYF.

V usage is TRBV5-1 and J usage is TRBJ2-5, with D possibly being TRBD2 (6 bases). CDR1 is SGHRS, CDR2 YFSETQ, per germline. V was clipped by 0 bases and J by 0 bases, with 12 bases between them. This CDR3 region has 16 residues. Here the CDR3 DNA reads TGCGCCAGCAGCTTGGGAGGCTGGGGGGACCAAGAGACCCAGTACTTC. Translation: CASSLGGWGDQETQYF.

This clone was found once. The chain combines TRBV4-3 with TRBJ2-2, with a weak D call TRBD1 (6 bases). Per the germline V gene, CDR1 is LGHNA and CDR2 is YSLEER. The CDR3 covers 17 residues. V dropped 0 bases and J dropped 4 bases, with 15 bases sitting between them. The CDR3: CASSQEGGGLSTGELFF. As DNA, the CDR3 is TGCGCCAGCAGCCAAGAGGGTGGGGGCCTCTCCACCGGGGAGCTGTTTTTT.

This sequence joins TRBV18 and TRBJ2-3; TRBD1 matches at 9 bases. V shed 2 bases and J 6 bases; nucleotides not matched to a gene: 12. The CDR3 is 17 residues long. The V gene's germline CDR1 is KGHSH and CDR2 LQKENI. The DNA of the CDR3 is TGTGCCAGCTCACCATCCATTACAGGGGGCGCTTGGGATACGCAGTATTTT. As protein: CASSPSITGGAWDTQYF.

In DNA, the CDR3 is TGTGCCAGCTGTGGCTGGGGCGGGACCACAGATACGCAGTATTTT. This codes for CASCGWGGTTDTQYF. The chain joins TRBV6-5 to TRBJ2-3, with D perhaps matching TRBD2 (6 bases). The length of the CDR3 is 15 residues. Germline CDR1 and CDR2: MNHEY and SVGAGI. V was trimmed by 8 bases and J by 2 bases, leaving 17 bases between them.

V gene TRBV4-1 combines with J gene TRBJ2-3, with D perhaps matching TRBD2 (6 bases). Germline CDR1 and CDR2: MGHRA and YSYEKL. V gave up 1 base and J gave up 1 base, with 9 bases separating them. The CDR3 contains 15 residues. The CDR3 region has the DNA TGCGCCAGCAGCCAAGGGGACTCACGCACAGATACGCAGTATTTT. Translation: CASSQGDSRTDTQYF.